The clone carrying this T cell receptor (beta chain) was recorded a few times. As yet, its antigen is unknown. Treatment here: roughly ten-day PBMC culture with coronavirus spike peptide pools or control peptides (ViraFEST assay). Samples of CD4+ T cells were obtained from the unexposed donor before the COVID-19 pandemic (2011-2018). Oncomine TCR Beta short-read sequencing was applied to DNA from cultured CD4+ T cells. From cultured CD4+ T cells, genomic DNA was extracted. From the PCR reads, TCRdb called clonotypes with MiXCR, one entry per CDR3 protein. The sample holds thousands of distinct CDR3 sequences, around 35% seen once. The CDR3 totals 14 residues. V shed 5 bases and J 6 bases; nucleotides not matched to a gene: 7. CDR1 SGHTA and CDR2 FQGNSA come from the germline V gene. The data derive from a study of vaccination and CD4 T cells after COVID-19.

Sample: CD4+ T cells from blood, cultured in vitro. This rearrangement joins TRBV7-2 to TRBJ1-2; 9 bases fit TRBD1. The clonotype was recovered from a human donor in good health. The CDR3: CASSPTGGGNGYTF. CDR3 bases: TGTGCCAGCAGCCCAACAGGGGGCGGTAATGGCTACACCTTC.